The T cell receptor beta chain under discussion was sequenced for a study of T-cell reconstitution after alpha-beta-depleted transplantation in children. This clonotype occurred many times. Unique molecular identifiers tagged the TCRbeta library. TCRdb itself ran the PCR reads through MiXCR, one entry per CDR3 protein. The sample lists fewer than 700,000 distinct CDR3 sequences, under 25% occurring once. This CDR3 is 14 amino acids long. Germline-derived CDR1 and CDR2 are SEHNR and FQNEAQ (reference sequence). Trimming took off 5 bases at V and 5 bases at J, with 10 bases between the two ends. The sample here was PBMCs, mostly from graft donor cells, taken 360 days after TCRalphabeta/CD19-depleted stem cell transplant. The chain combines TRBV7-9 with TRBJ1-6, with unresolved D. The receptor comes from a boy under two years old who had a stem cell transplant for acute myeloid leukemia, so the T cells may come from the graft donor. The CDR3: CASSPSHDNSPLHF. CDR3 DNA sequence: TGTGCCAGCAGCCCCTCCCACGATAATTCACCCCTCCACTTT.